What follows is one T cell receptor (beta chain) and its context. There is no known antigen for this receptor. No base qualities exist here, and no much larger clone lies one base off it. Compared with germline, V lacks 4 bases and J lacks 0 bases; bases without a gene match: 5. The CDR3 numbers 18 residues from cysteine through phenylalanine. Only the CDR3 DNA stays, 54 bases, in frame from base 1. According to the germline V gene, CDR1 reads ENHRY and CDR2 reads SYGVKD. These data belong to a study of human T cells and chemical hapten exposure (dated by TCRdb to the early 2020s). Regarding the research as a whole: For sensitization, 2% DPC in acetone was applied to a roughly 2 cm by roughly 2 cm area of upper inner arm skin. Throughout the roughly 25-week study period, patients were also given weekly therapeutic DPC doses on the scalp. Patch testing was performed on the upper back with Finn chambers containing 0.01% DPC, and the patch tests were scored after 6 days according to International Contact Dermatitis Research Group standards. Most of the patients in the cohort were female, and the cohort covered alopecia areata with under or over 50% scalp involvement, alopecia totalis and alopecia universalis. The libraries were sequenced as a pool, and the TCR yield per sample differed mostly because of small variations in library volumes within the pool. This study followed changes in the peripheral blood TCR repertoire in vivo during primary and secondary sensitization of alopecia patients to the hapten diphenylcyclopropenone (DPC). Blood was sampled from patients pre-sensitization (week 0) and at 2, 6 and about 24 weeks after DPC sensitization. Approximately 28 alopecia patients provided blood for TCR sequencing at one to four time points (pre-sensitization, 2, 6 and 24 weeks). Findings and caveats that apply to the study as a whole: All patients had alopecia, a presumed autoimmune disease, so their immune response might differ from that of healthy individuals. DPC sensitization did not change how many TCRs were above 1 in 1000 frequency, and no evidence was found of alterations in global repertoire structure. Repeated subsampling changed both the strength of the expansion versus patch-test correlation and the threshold at which that correlation became significant. Significantly more large CDR3 similarity clusters were formed by expanded TCRs than by pre-sensitization or healthy control sets, consistent with antigen-driven responses. The number of PT1 expanded TCRs positively correlated with patch test score, significant at thresholds 8, 16 and 32 but not 4.

Receptor libraries were prepared by RACE. This sample was sequenced with a NextSeq 500. Library preparation attached unique molecular identifiers to individual cDNA molecules for quantitative, reproducible TCR counting. For every blood RNA sample, sequencing covered both the TCR alpha and TCR beta chains. The paper's data handling went like this. Samples had a median of roughly 99,000 TCRs, with a range from roughly 23,224 to 700,000. The Decombinator software suite was used to annotate the V, J and CDR3 of the TCR reads. To make PS versus PT1 abundance plots, every sample was subsampled to the same number of TCRs (28,000). Expanded TCRs were defined as absent before sensitization and observed at least eight times at the 2-week time point. Starting from the raw public reads, TCRdb applied fastp trimming at Q25, assembled clones with MiXCR and retained in-frame beta chains. For every CDR3 protein sequence, its rows merge into one entry that carries the most common genes and DNA. Here the V and J calls rest on TCRdb's processing, not on the authors' analysis. This sample is represented by 90,000 to 110,000 distinct CDR3 sequences; less than 40% of them were singletons. Around 2.5% of the sample comes from the top ten.

According to the study, the label for this sample's time point signals: patch test 3, about 24 weeks after DPC sensitization. This specimen's treatment or condition label, per the study, means: therapeutic diphenylcyclopropenone sensitization with weekly scalp DPC. Blood at each patch-test visit was drawn before the patch test was applied. To be eligible, patients had to be aged 18 to 70, diagnosed with alopecia and judged suitable for DPC therapy, while pregnant patients were excluded. Total RNA was isolated from unfractionated whole blood collected in Tempus Blood RNA tubes. The chain joins TRBV10-3 to TRBJ2-3, and TRBD2 matches 15 of the central bases. The sequence derives from a man aged 40-55 years with alopecia areata. Some clones in this sample may be carry-over from other donors' samples. The source was whole blood, collected in connection with sensitization to the hapten diphenylcyclopropenone (DPC). The CDR3 is CAISGEGLAGGSTDTQYF. The nucleotide sequence reads as follows: TGTGCCATCAGTGGTGAAGGACTAGCGGGAGGGAGCACAGATACGCAGTATTTT.